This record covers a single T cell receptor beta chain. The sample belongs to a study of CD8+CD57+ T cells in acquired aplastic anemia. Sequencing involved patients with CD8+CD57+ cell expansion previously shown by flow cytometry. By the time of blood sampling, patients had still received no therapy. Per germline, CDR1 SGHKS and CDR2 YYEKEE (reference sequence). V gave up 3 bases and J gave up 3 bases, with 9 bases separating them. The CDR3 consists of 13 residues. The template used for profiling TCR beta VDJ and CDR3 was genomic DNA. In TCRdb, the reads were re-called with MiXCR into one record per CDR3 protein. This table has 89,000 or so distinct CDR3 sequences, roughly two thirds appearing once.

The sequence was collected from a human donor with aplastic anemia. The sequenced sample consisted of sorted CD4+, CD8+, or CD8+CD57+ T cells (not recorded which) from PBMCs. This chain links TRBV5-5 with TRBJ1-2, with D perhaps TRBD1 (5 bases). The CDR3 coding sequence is TGTGCCAGCAGCTCGCAGGGAGACTATGGCTACACCTTC. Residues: CASSSQGDYGYTF. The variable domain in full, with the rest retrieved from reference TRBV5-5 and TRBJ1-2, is DAGVTQSPTHLIKTRGQQVTLRCSPISGHKSVSWYQQVLGQGPQFIFQYYEKEERGRGNFPDRFSARQFPNYSSELNVNALLLGDSALYLCASSSQGDYGYTFGSGTRLTVV.